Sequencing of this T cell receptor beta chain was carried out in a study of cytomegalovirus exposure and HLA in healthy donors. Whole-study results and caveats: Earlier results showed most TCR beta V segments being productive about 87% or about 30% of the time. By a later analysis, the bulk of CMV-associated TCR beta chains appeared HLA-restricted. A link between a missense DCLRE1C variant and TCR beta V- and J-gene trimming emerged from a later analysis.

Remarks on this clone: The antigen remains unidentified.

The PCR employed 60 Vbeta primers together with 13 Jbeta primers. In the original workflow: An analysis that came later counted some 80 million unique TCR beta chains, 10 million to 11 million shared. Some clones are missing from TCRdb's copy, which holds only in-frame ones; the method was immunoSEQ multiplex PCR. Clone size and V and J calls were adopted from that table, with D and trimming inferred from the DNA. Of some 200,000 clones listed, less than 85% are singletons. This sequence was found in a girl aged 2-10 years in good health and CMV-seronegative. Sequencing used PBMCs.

The CDR3: CASSPSGSDEQFF. CDR3 nucleotides: TGTGCCAGCAGCCCTAGCGGGAGCGATGAGCAGTTCTTC. This chain uses TRBV7-9 with TRBJ2-1; 10 bases map to TRBD2. V lost 5 bases, J lost 8 bases, and 3 bases stayed unmatched. The CDR3 contains 13 residues. Germline loops: CDR1 SEHNR, CDR2 FQNEAQ (reference sequence).